This T cell receptor (beta chain) comes out of a study of blood T cell repertoires in COVID-19. Cohort placement rested on clinical history that participants reported themselves. This clone was recorded only once. Produced via immunoSEQ multiplex PCR; TCRdb's table is partial and in-frame only. The data show about 190,000 clones, approximately 80% seen once. The germline V gene encodes CDR1 ENHRY and CDR2 SYGVKD. Trimming removed 2 bases from V and 3 bases from J, with 8 bases in between. The CDR3 sequence is 13 residues long. The chain employs TRBV10-3 and TRBJ2-7; D is undetermined. The sequencing input was PBMCs or T cells enriched from blood (not recorded which). This TCR derives from a woman aged 60-75 years with acute COVID-19. The CDR3 sequence is CAISEVARYEQYF. The CDR3 DNA reads TGTGCCATCAGTGAGGTAGCCCGCTACGAGCAGTACTTC.